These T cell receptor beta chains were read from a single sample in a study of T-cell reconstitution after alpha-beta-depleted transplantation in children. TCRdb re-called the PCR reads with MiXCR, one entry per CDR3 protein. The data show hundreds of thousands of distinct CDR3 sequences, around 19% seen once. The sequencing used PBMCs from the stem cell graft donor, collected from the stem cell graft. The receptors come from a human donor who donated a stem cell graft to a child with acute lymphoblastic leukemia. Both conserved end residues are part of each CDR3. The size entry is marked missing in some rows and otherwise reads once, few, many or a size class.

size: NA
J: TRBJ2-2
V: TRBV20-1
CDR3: CSARSTGAKNTGELFF

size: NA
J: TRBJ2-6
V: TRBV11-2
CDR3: CASSSTRAGVPGANVLTF

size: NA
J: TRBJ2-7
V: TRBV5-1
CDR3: CASSLMMSLVLSYEQYF

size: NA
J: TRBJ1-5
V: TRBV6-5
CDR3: CASSYGTGGNQPQHF

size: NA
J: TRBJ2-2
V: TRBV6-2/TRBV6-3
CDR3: CASTLASDNTGELFF

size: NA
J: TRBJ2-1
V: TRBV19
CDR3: CASSIPVLNEQFF

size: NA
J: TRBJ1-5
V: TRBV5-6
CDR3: CASSKGVQDRVRRQPQHF

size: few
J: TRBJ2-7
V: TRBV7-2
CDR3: CASSLGLFSYEQYF

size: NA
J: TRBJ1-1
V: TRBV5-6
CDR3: CASSRTGRAFF

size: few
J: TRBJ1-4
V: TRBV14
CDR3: CASSQALFDSRNEKLFF

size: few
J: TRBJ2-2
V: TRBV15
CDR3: CATSRDRGRANTGELFF

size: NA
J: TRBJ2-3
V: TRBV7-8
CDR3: CASSLAGMRADTQYF

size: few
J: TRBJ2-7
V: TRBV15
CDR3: CATSRFGGTSPYEQYF

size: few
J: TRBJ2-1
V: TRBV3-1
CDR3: CASRYTSGTNNEQFF

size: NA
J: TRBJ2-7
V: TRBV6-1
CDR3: CASSEQGNSYEQYF

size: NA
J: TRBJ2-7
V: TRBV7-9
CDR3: CASSPSGLREF

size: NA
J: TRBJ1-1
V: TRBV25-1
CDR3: CASTIRGSAAFF

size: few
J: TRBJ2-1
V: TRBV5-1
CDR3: CASSLGQGREQFF

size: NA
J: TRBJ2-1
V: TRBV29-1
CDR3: CSVGLVTGSINEQFF

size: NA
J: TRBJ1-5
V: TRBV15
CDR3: CATSRKTGNQPQHF

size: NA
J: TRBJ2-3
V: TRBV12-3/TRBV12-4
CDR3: CASSLGQGLQTDTQYF

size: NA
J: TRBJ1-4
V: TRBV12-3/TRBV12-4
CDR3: CASSLRLGTPSEKLFF

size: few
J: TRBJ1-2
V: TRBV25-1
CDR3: CAILTGDGYTF

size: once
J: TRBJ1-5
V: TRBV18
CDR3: CASSPQGAFNQPQHF

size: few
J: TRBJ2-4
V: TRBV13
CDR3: CASSLRVARQGPKNIQYF

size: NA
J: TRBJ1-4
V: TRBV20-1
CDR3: CSATGEGLWTNEKLFF

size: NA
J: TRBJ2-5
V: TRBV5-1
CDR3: CASSLEGYGEETQYF

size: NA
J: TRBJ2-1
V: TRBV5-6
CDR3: CASSWTGTGGYNEQFF

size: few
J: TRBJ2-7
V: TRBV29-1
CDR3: CSVVASSYEQYF

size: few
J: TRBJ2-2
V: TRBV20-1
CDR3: CSAGGLTGELFF

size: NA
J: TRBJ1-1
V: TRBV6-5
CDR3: CASSYWGSSANTEAFF

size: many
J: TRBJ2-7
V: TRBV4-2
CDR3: CASSQDRLAGPYEQYF

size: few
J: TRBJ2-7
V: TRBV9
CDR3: CASAIRATPEEQYF

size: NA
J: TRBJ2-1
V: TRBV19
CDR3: CASSDNGPPAYNEQFF

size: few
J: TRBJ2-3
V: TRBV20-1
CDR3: CSATRPSEITDTQYF

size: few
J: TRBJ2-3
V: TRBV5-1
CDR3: CASRWGGTDTQYF

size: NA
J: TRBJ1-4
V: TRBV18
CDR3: CASSPVRATNEKLFF

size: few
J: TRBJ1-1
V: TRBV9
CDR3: CASSVGGGGTEAFF

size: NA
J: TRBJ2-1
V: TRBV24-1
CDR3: CATSDLGGTRQFF

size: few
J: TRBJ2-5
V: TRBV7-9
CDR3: CASSFIAGQKDETQYF

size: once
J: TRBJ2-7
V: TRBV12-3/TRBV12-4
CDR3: CASSFRVLSYEQYF

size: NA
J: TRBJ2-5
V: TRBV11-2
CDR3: CASSYRGVGQYF

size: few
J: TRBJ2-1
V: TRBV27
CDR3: CASSPRHISGTGKGRVSEQFF

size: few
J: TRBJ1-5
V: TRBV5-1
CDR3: CASSLFGNSNQPQHF

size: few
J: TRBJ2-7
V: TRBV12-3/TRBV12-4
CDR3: CASSVDRGFYEQYF